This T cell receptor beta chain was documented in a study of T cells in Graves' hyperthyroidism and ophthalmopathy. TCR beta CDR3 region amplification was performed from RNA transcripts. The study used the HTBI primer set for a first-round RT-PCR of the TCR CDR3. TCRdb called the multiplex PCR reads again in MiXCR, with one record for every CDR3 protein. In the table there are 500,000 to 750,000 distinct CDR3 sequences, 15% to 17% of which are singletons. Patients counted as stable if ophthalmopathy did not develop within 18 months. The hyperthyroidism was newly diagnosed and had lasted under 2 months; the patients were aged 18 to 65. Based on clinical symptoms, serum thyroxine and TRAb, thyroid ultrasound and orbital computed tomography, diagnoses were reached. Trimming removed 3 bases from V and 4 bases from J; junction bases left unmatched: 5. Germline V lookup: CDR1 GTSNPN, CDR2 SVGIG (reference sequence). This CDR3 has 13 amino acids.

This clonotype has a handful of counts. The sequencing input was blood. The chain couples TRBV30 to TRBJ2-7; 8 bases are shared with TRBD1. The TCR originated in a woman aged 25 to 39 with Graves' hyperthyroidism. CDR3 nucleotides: TGTGCCTGGAGCCAGGGGGCCGATTACGAGCAGTACTTC. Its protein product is CAWSQGADYEQYF.